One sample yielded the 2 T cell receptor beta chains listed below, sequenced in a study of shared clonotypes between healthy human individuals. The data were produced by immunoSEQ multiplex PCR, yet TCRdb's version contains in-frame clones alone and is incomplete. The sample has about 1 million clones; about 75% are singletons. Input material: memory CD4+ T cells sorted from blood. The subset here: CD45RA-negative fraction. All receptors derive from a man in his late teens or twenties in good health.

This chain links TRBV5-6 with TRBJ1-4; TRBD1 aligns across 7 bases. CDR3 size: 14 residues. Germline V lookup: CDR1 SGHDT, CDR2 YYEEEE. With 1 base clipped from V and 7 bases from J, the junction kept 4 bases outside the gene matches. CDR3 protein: CASSLTGVGEKLFF. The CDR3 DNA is TGTGCCAGCAGCTTGACAGGGGTGGGTGAAAAACTGTTTTTT.

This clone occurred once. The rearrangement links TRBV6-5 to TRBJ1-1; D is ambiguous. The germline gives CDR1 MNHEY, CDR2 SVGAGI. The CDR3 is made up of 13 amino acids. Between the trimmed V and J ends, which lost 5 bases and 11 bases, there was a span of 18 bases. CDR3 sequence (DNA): TGTGCCAGCAGTCTCCGGGCCCTCGGGTATGCTTTCTTT. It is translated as CASSLRALGYAFF.